A selection of T cell receptor beta chains follows, all from one sample in a study of cytomegalovirus exposure and HLA in healthy donors. This table comes from immunoSEQ multiplex PCR, and its TCRdb copy is limited to in-frame clones, with some not included. The top ten clones hold about 2.2% of a sample with about 110,000 clones, around 85% of them seen once. The source material was PBMCs. These receptors came from a young man in good health and CMV-seronegative. Each CDR3 is given with its conserved first and last residue. A D gene is named only where the DNA matches it firmly. Clone size, where shown, is once, few, many, or a class for clones that have expanded.

d_gene,j_gene,abundance,len,v_gene,CDR3aa,CDR3nt
TRBD1,TRBJ1-5,.,16,TRBV5-5,CASSSTPGTVGEPQHF,TGTGCCAGCAGCTCCACTCCCGGGACAGTAGGGGAGCCCCAGCATTTT
.,TRBJ1-3,.,18,TRBV30,CAWRPKGGEFYSGNTIYF,TGTGCCTGGAGACCAAAAGGGGGAGAATTCTACTCTGGAAACACCATATATTTT
TRBD1,TRBJ1-2,.,14,TRBV13,CASSTGRGHHGYTF,TGTGCCAGCAGCACCGGCAGGGGGCACCATGGCTACACCTTC
TRBD1,TRBJ1-5,.,14,TRBV9,CASSSRGQTQPQHF,TGTGCCAGCAGCTCACGGGGACAGACGCAGCCCCAGCATTTT
.,TRBJ1-1,.,13,TRBV7-6,CASSLTGNTEAFF,TGTGCCAGCAGCCTGACAGGGAACACTGAAGCTTTCTTT
TRBD2,TRBJ2-1,once,12,TRBV19,CASSRGGPEQFF,TGTGCCAGTAGTCGGGGGGGGCCAGAGCAGTTCTTC
.,TRBJ1-5,.,13,TRBV30,CACGEEGNQPQHF,TGTGCCTGTGGGGAGGAGGGCAATCAGCCCCAGCATTTT
.,TRBJ1-6,.,16,TRBV5-6,CASSLSGWSYNSPLHF,TGTGCCAGCAGCTTGTCAGGTTGGTCCTATAATTCACCCCTCCACTTT
.,TRBJ1-2,.,11,TRBV20-1,CSAPRDYGYTF,TGCAGTGCCCCGCGGGACTATGGCTACACCTTC
TRBD1,TRBJ2-7,few,14,TRBV6-5,CASSYSVRGHEQYF,TGTGCCAGCAGTTACTCGGTCAGGGGGCACGAGCAGTACTTC
.,TRBJ2-3,.,16,TRBV6-5,CASSYSVSSGTDTQYF,TGTGCCAGCAGTTACTCCGTGTCCTCGGGCACAGATACGCAGTATTTT
.,TRBJ2-2,.,14,TRBV11-2,CASSYSGNTGELFF,TGTGCCAGCAGCTATAGTGGGAACACCGGGGAGCTGTTTTTT
TRBD1,TRBJ1-3,.,15,TRBV9,CASSVEPGGRNTIYF,TGTGCCAGCAGCGTAGAACCAGGGGGTCGAAACACCATATATTTT
TRBD2,TRBJ2-5,.,16,TRBV18,CASSPTSGGAMETQYF,TGTGCCAGCTCACCCACTAGCGGGGGGGCCATGGAGACCCAGTACTTC
.,TRBJ1-1,.,16,TRBV18,CASSPPWGMEDTEAFF,TGTGCCAGCTCACCACCGTGGGGTATGGAGGACACTGAAGCTTTCTTT
TRBD1,TRBJ1-1,.,14,TRBV10-1,CASSADRGQLVAFF,TGCGCCAGCAGTGCGGACAGGGGACAGCTCGTGGCTTTCTTT
.,TRBJ2-7,.,16,TRBV7-2,CASSTSGTSASYEQYF,TGTGCCAGCAGCACCTCCGGGACAAGCGCTTCCTACGAGCAGTACTTC
.,TRBJ2-1,.,15,TRBV5-8,CASSFYGSSYNEQFF,TGTGCCAGCAGCTTCTACGGGAGCTCCTACAATGAGCAGTTCTTC
.,TRBJ1-5,few,9,TRBV2,CASGQPQHF,TGTGCCTCAGGACAGCCCCAGCATTTT
.,TRBJ1-5,few,14,TRBV4-1,CASSLSEHGQPQHF,TGCGCCAGCAGCCTCAGTGAGCACGGGCAGCCCCAGCATTTT
.,TRBJ1-1,.,19,TRBV28,CASSPPGVRGSSFNTEAFF,TGTGCCAGCAGCCCCCCTGGAGTACGAGGCAGTTCCTTTAACACTGAAGCTTTCTTT
.,TRBJ2-7,.,15,TRBV6-1,CASSEEGGGGYEQYF,TGTGCCAGCAGTGAAGAAGGAGGGGGCGGTTACGAGCAGTACTTC
.,TRBJ1-4,.,14,TRBV5-1,CVSSPGRENEKLFF,TGCGTCAGCAGCCCGGGACGGGAGAATGAAAAACTGTTTTTT